Shown below are 13 T cell receptor beta chains from a single sample sequenced in a study of T-cell reconstitution after alpha-beta-depleted transplantation in children. Findings and limits, study-wide: About two months after transplant, alpha-beta T cells reportedly came from several hundred expanded graft clones.

Their target antigens are unknown. Preparation of the TCRbeta library involved a method that used unique molecular identifiers. MiXCR, run by TCRdb on the PCR reads, gives a single entry per CDR3 protein. Found here are approximately 34,000 distinct CDR3 sequences, 5% to 7.5% of them singletons; the top ten hold around 27%. Sequenced here: peripheral blood, sampled 60 days after TCRalphabeta/CD19-depleted stem cell transplant. These receptors all come from a child less than two years old who had a stem cell transplant for acute myeloid leukemia, so the T cells may come from the graft donor.

This clonotype was counted ten times or more. This CDR3 is CASSHATSGIDTQYF. The CDR3 coding sequence is TGTGCCAGCAGCCATGCGACTAGCGGGATAGATACGCAGTATTTT. This chain uses TRBV4-2 with TRBJ2-3, with 11 nucleotides matching TRBD2. V gave up 3 bases and J gave up 5 bases; unmatched junction bases: 4. Germline V gene data show CDR1 as LGHNA and CDR2 as YNFKEQ. CDR3 length: 15 residues.

Turning to this clonotype: A much larger clone differs from this one at a single base, so this may be a read error. The V gene is TRBV10-3, the J gene TRBJ2-5; a weak D match, TRBD1 (5 bases). The CDR3 runs 14 residues. The V end was cut by 5 bases, the J end by 2 bases, with 12 bases between. The V gene's germline CDR1 is ENHRY and CDR2 SYGVKD. This CDR3 is CAISPDKGQETQYF. CDR3 coding DNA: TGTGCCATCAGTCCAGACAAGGGGCAAGAGACCCAGTACTTC.

At least ten counts were recorded for this clonotype. The V gene is TRBV6-5, the J gene TRBJ2-2, with a possible D match to TRBD2 (6 bases). The CDR3 covers 14 residues. CDR1 and CDR2 from the germline V gene are MNHEY and SVGAGI. The ends were cut back, 4 bases at V and 6 bases at J, with 12 bases in the middle. DNA for the CDR3: TGTGCCAGCAGTTTAGCCGGACTACCCGGGGAGCTGTTTTTT. This encodes CASSLAGLPGELFF.

This clonotype was seen many times. V gene TRBV29-1 combines with J gene TRBJ2-3; TRBD2 matches at 10 bases. The CDR3 consists of 18 residues. V was clipped by 2 bases and J by 3 bases; unmatched bases: 14. In germline, CDR1 is SQVTM, CDR2 ANQGSEA. The CDR3 sequence: CSVEKEGVAGGFTDTQYF. The CDR3 DNA sequence: TGCAGCGTTGAAAAGGAGGGTGTAGCGGGGGGCTTTACAGATACGCAGTATTTT.

This clonotype was counted ten times or more. The chain is built from TRBV9 and TRBJ2-1, with D possibly called TRBD1 or TRBD2 (5 bases each). V was pared by 0 bases and J by 2 bases, with 12 bases between. Germline V lookup: CDR1 SGDLS, CDR2 YYNGEE. The length of the CDR3 is 16 residues. The CDR3 loop reads CASSVGGWSPYNEQFF. CDR3 sequence (DNA): TGTGCCAGCAGCGTAGGGGGGTGGAGCCCCTACAATGAGCAGTTCTTC.

This clonotype was counted ten times or more. The chain has TRBV5-1 and TRBJ1-2, with D possibly being TRBD1 (6 bases). Germline lookup yields CDR1 SGHRS and CDR2 YFSETQ. V was cut by 2 bases and J by 2 bases, with 10 bases left in between. This CDR3 is built from 14 residues. The CDR3 bases are TGCGCCAGCAGCTTACGGGGGGCCAACTATGGCTACACCTTC. Its translation is CASSLRGANYGYTF.

The genes are TRBV28 and TRBJ2-5; maybe TRBD2 (8 bases). Germline CDR1 reads MDHEN; CDR2 reads SYDVKM. The CDR3 covers 14 residues. The V gene lost 7 bases and the J gene lost 5 bases, with 17 bases spanning the gap. The CDR3 sequence is CASTPGGGDETQYF. The CDR3 nucleotides are TGTGCCAGCACCCCGGGAGGGGGCGACGAGACCCAGTACTTC.

In its sample, this clonotype was seen many times. This chain links TRBV29-1 with TRBJ2-7, with D possibly TRBD2 on 6 matching bases. Germline CDR1 is SQVTM and CDR2 is ANQGSEA. Trimming cost V 2 bases and J 2 bases, with 10 bases left between them. This CDR3 spans 13 amino acids. CDR3 residues: CSVERGTPYEQYF. The CDR3 coding sequence is TGCAGCGTTGAACGGGGGACCCCCTACGAGCAGTACTTC.

Many counts were recorded for this clonotype. This chain joins TRBV6-2 or TRBV6-3 and TRBJ1-6; D is unresolved. Germline lookup yields CDR1 MNHEY and CDR2 SVGEGT. The V end was cut by 0 bases, the J end by 8 bases, with 20 bases between. CDR3 length: 18 amino acids. CDR3 nucleotides: TGTGCCAGCAGTTACTCTACACAACGGCGATACGGGGATTCACCCCTCCACTTT. Its translation: CASSYSTQRRYGDSPLHF.

This clonotype was picked up many times. The rearrangement links TRBV6-1 to TRBJ2-5, with D perhaps TRBD1 (6 bases). V lost 7 bases, J lost 5 bases, and 20 bases lay in between. Germline CDR1 and CDR2: MNHNS and SASEGT. The CDR3 length is 15 residues. The CDR3 loop reads CASKVKRHRVETQYF. The CDR3 bases are TGTGCCAGCAAGGTTAAGCGGCACAGGGTCGAGACCCAGTACTTC.

The chain couples TRBV9 to TRBJ1-2; 7 bases fit TRBD1. The CDR3 has 14 amino acids. Trimming removed 5 bases from V and 4 bases from J; junction bases left unmatched: 8. Germline V gene lookup returns CDR1 SGDLS and CDR2 YYNGEE. CDR3 sequence (DNA): TGTGCCAGCAGAACACAGGGACAGTCCTATGGCTACACCTTC. As protein: CASRTQGQSYGYTF.

This clonotype was seen ten or more times. V is TRBV9 and J is TRBJ1-1; TRBD1 agrees at 7 bases. CDR1 is SGDLS and CDR2 is YYNGEE in the germline V gene. J was trimmed by 7 bases and V by 0 bases; bases with no gene match: 6. This CDR3 contains 14 residues. This CDR3 reads CASSVGRRTGEAFF. CDR3 bases: TGTGCCAGCAGCGTAGGGCGTAGGACAGGTGAAGCTTTCTTT.

This clonotype appeared many times. The rearrangement uses TRBV11-3 and TRBJ2-3; TRBD2 aligns across 14 bases. The CDR3 spans 19 residues. The V and J ends lost 7 bases and 4 bases, in that order; junction bases with no gene match: 16. Germline V gives CDR1 SGHNT, CDR2 YENEEA. The CDR3 loop reads CASKGFGTSGRGGADTQYF. In DNA form, the CDR3 reads TGTGCCAGCAAAGGATTCGGGACTAGCGGGAGAGGGGGCGCAGATACGCAGTATTTT. The full variable domain, in which reference TRBV11-3 and TRBJ2-3 provide the parts outside the CDR3, is EAGVVQSPRYKIIEKKQPVAFWCNPISGHNTLYWYLQNLGQGPELLIRYENEEAVDDSQLPKDRFSAERLKGVDSTLKIQPAELGDSAVYLCASKGFGTSGRGGADTQYFGPGTRLTVL.